This T cell receptor (beta chain) is drawn from a study of T cell responses to AZD1222 COVID-19 vaccine. Produced via immunoSEQ multiplex PCR; TCRdb's table is partial and in-frame only. The table includes about 94,000 clones, about 85% detected once. General observations from the study: Donors were largely white British and mainly female; clonal diversity was possibly underestimated.

Pooling covered second doses at about 4 or about 12 weeks. Germline values: CDR1 MDHEN, CDR2 SYDVKM. The CDR3 is 15 amino acids. V lost 5 bases to trimming and J lost 2 bases, with 16 bases between them. Note on this clone: Its antigen is currently unknown.

The chain has TRBV28 and TRBJ2-7; possibly TRBD2 for D (6 bases). This specimen consisted of peripheral blood, obtained 28 days after the second AZD1222 dose. The TCR sequence derives from an adult who received the AZD1222 COVID-19 vaccine. CDR3 sequence: CASSPRPGEAYEQYF. DNA for the CDR3: TGTGCCAGCAGTCCAAGGCCGGGAGAGGCCTACGAGCAGTACTTC.